This T cell receptor beta chain appears in the sequencing data of a study of T-cell reconstitution after alpha-beta-depleted transplantation in children. The length of the CDR3 is 15 residues. With 4 bases removed from V and 7 bases from J, the gap between germline ends came to 14 bases. Looked up from germline, CDR1 is MDHEN and CDR2 is SYDVKM. This clonotype was counted between two and nine times. During its preparation, the TCRbeta library received unique molecular identifiers. TCRdb used MiXCR to reprocess the PCR reads, holding one entry per CDR3 protein. The sample lists about 360,000 distinct CDR3 sequences, about an eighth occurring once.

The receptor comes from a human donor who donated a stem cell graft to a child with Fanconi anemia. Specimen: PBMCs, collected from the stem cell graft. The V and J genes are TRBV28 and TRBJ1-6; D gene uncertain. CDR3 DNA: TGTGCCAGCAGTTCTATATCTCTCAGGAATTCACCCCTCCACTTT. It codes for CASSSISLRNSPLHF. The full variable domain, its missing parts supplied by reference TRBV28 and TRBJ1-6, is DVKVTQSSRYLVKRTGEKVFLECVQDMDHENMFWYRQDPGLGLRLIYFSYDVKMKEKGDIPEGYSVSREKKERFSLILESASTNQTSMYLCASSSISLRNSPLHFGNGTRLTVT.